This T cell receptor beta chain was captured in a study of CD8+CD57+ T cells in acquired aplastic anemia (dated by TCRdb to 2017 to 2018). Regarding the research as a whole: Extracted DNA from sorted CD4+ and CD8+ cells averaged around 3.4 ug, ranging from roughly 0.17 to 30 ug. CD8+CD57+ expansion was defined as a frequency above the mean frequency observed in healthy subjects.

Patients chosen for sequencing had shown expansion of CD8+CD57+ cells by flow cytometry. Every patient had a diagnosis of severe acquired aplastic anemia based on International Study of Aplastic Anemia and Agranulocytosis and Camitta criteria. No patient had received any therapy when blood was sampled. In the study, sorted CD4+ and CD8+ blood T cells from patients with severe aplastic anemia and from healthy subjects underwent deep sequencing of TCR repertoires. In the USA, patient enrollment took place under clinicaltrials.gov protocols 00001620, 01623167, 00001397, 00071045, 00081523 and 00961064. Ficoll-Paque density gradient centrifugation was used to isolate peripheral blood mononuclear cells. Before DNA extraction, CD4+ and CD8+ T cells were sorted by FACS or by magnetic beads. Genomic DNA was used as template for profiling of TCR beta VDJ combinations and CDR3 sequences. An Illumina HiSeq 2000 was the platform used for TCR repertoire sequencing. Regarding the original processing steps: TRBV/TRBJ rearrangement plots, CDR3 size and DJ length profiles, and Simpson's diversity index were used to evaluate the repertoires. The immunodominant clone was defined as the most abundant DNA sequence in deep sequencing data. CDR3 amino acid sequences were checked for sharing across subjects and were also compared against the VDJdb database and published repertoires. In-frame beta chains were kept once TCRdb had trimmed the public reads at Q25 with fastp and called clones with MiXCR. Rows with a matching CDR3 protein are joined into one entry that keeps the most common DNA and genes. The V and J calls here are based on TCRdb, not the publication. The sample data list over 150,000 distinct CDR3 sequences, and approximately 48% of these were observed just once. Clones ranked in the top ten supply 13% of the sample.

On the study overall, not on this receptor specifically: No significant difference in CD8+ Simpson's diversity was found between patients and healthy controls (P=0.060). About 30 CD8+ CDR3 sequences were found to be shared between patients and controls, but these sequences appeared to be highly expressed in patients and within the immunodominant clones of the patients.

The CDR3 holds 13 amino acids from the cysteine to the phenylalanine. Only CDR3 DNA is held: 39 bases, read in frame from base 1. Between the V and J ends, shortened by 1 base and 0 bases respectively, the junction contains 7 bases. The germline V gene (reference sequence) sets CDR1 to DFQATT and CDR2 to SNEGSKA. Regarding this clonotype: Which antigen it targets is not known. Base qualities are not recorded, but no much larger clone differs from it by a single base.

The sequence came from a human donor with aplastic anemia. The chain links TRBV20-1 with TRBJ2-7; confidence is insufficient to name the D gene. The sequencing input was sorted CD4+, CD8+, or CD8+CD57+ T cells (not recorded which) from PBMCs. The CDR3 loop reads CSARGRSSYEQYF. The DNA sequence follows: TGCAGTGCTAGAGGCAGGAGCTCCTACGAGCAGTACTTC.